The source of this T cell receptor beta chain is a study of regulatory and conventional T cells in RAG deficiency. Blood CD4+ CD25-low CD127-high conventional T cells supplied the genomic DNA template. The data were produced by immunoSEQ multiplex PCR, yet TCRdb's version contains in-frame clones alone and is incomplete. In the table there are roughly 34,000 clones, about 78% of which are singletons. As to this clone: What it binds is unknown.

Study conclusions and caveats: Compared with controls, unique Treg TCR beta sequences dropped approximately 100-fold in Omenn syndrome and CID/AS.

The CDR3 totals 15 residues. The ends were cut back, 3 bases at V and 0 bases at J, with 10 bases in the middle. The germline CDR1 and CDR2 sequences are MNHEY and SMNVEV (reference sequence). These data are also associated with another study on regulatory T cells. From that study: Amplification used 52 TRBV primers and 13 TRBJ primers.

Sequenced material: CD4+ effector T cells sorted from blood. The genes are TRBV27 and TRBJ2-3; D is uncertain. The TCR comes from a human donor in good health. In DNA, the CDR3 is TGTGCCAGCAGTTTGGCAGTCCCAAGCACAGATACGCAGTATTTT. Protein sequence: CASSLAVPSTDTQYF.